This T cell receptor beta chain is drawn from a study of blood T cell repertoires in COVID-19 (TCRdb year 2020). In terms of the full investigation: Samples covering the acute and convalescent phases of COVID-19 were provided by collaborators in the United States, Italy and Spain. Deeply sampled blood TCRbeta repertoires from subjects exposed to, actively infected with, or recovered from COVID-19 were included in the dataset. Nearly every sample came with metadata listing a de-identified subject ID, COVID-19 status, age in years and sex. The prospective study material was composed of cDNA or gDNA derived from T cells, B-cell-depleted T cells, or PBMCs. The repertoires were released in a freely available public database intended as a resource for research on the immune response to SARS-CoV-2. The samples were drawn from the first 160 participants of the ongoing ImmuneRACE study and from 950 to 1,500 subjects provided by 6 global collaborators. Where available, HLA class I and class II types were taken from metadata supplied by the sample provider and were not determined by assay-based typing.

The study at large found these results: The amount of clinical and demographic metadata varied by source and participant and was provided uncurated.

The CDR3 starts with the cysteine, ends with the phenylalanine, and has 15 residues. Only CDR3 DNA remains: 45 bases, in frame from the first base. V loses 5 bases at its end and J loses 6 bases; junction bases beyond the gene matches: 11. The germline V gene encodes CDR1 SGHRS and CDR2 YFSETQ. The collaborating institutions used their own protocols to collect whole blood in K2EDTA tubes. For TCRbeta analysis, collaborators shipped samples in one of three forms: frozen whole blood, isolated PBMCs, or DNA extracted from either of those sample types. The immunoSEQ Assay, a bias-controlled multiplex PCR, was used to amplify TCRbeta CDR3 regions from genomic DNA. Under the source paper's analysis protocol: The number of nucleated cells in each sample was estimated from the amplification of reference gene primers within the assay. To quantify the absolute abundance of each unique TCRbeta CDR3 rearrangement, sequence reads were collapsed and filtered. For each sample, productive Simpson clonality was calculated by taking the square root of Simpson's diversity index across productive rearrangements. TCRdb obtained this table from immuneACCESS and retained in-frame rearrangements with V and J assigned. These tables miss some clones; where compared with another copy, unresolved V genes account for less than half of the shortfall, and the remainder is unexplained. V and J calls and clone size follow that table, whereas D and trimming were derived from the DNA. The sample table shows about 200,000 clones, and around nine tenths are seen once. The ten most abundant clones make up 1.6% of the sample.

This clone was counted a single time. The clone's antigen remains unknown. Base quality data are lacking; no much larger clone is found one base away. The sequence is built from TRBV5-1 and TRBJ2-3, with 8 bases aligning to TRBD1. This clonotype originated in a man aged 18 to 30 with active or convalescent COVID-19. The sample taken for sequencing was peripheral blood. The DNA sequence is as follows: TGCGCCAGCAGTAACGGACAGGGAAGACAGGATACGCAGTATTTT. This is translated as CASSNGQGRQDTQYF.